The 20 T cell receptor beta chains below come from one sample, sequenced in a study of blood T cell repertoires in COVID-19. The repertoire was sequenced with immunoSEQ multiplex PCR; TCRdb's copy has only in-frame clones and lacks some. The repertoire holds 25,000 to 30,000 clones, 55% to 80% seen once, with about 15% in the top ten. The sample comprised peripheral blood. These receptors came from a human donor in a cohort sampled during active COVID-19.

The chain carries TRBV2 and TRBJ1-1; maybe TRBD1 (5 bases). The germline V gene has CDR1 SNHLY and CDR2 FYNNEI. The CDR3 length is 14 residues. Trimming shortened V by 0 bases and J by 5 bases, and 10 bases separated the two germline ends. CDR3 sequence: CASSEARDLTEAFF. Here the CDR3 DNA reads TGTGCCAGCAGTGAAGCTAGGGACTTAACTGAAGCTTTCTTT.

V usage is TRBV27 and J usage is TRBJ1-2; D possibly corresponds to TRBD1 (6 bases). The CDR3 runs to 13 residues. V was trimmed by 5 bases and J by 4 bases, leaving 11 bases between them. Germline V gene data show CDR1 as MNHEY and CDR2 as SMNVEV (reference sequence). CDR3 in amino acids: CASSTRGGYGYTF. In DNA, the CDR3 is TGTGCCAGCAGTACCAGGGGCGGCTATGGCTACACCTTC.

This clone occurred a few times. This chain links TRBV14 with TRBJ2-3, with a tentative D call TRBD1 (5 bases). This CDR3 is built from 14 residues. The V end lost 1 base, the J end lost 4 bases, and 9 bases lay between the germline ends. Germline values: CDR1 SGHDN, CDR2 FVKESK. In nucleotides, the CDR3 is TGTGCCAGCAGCCAAGGATTAGGGGCAGATACGCAGTATTTT. It encodes CASSQGLGADTQYF.

The CDR3 protein is CASQQGAHGYTF. The DNA of the CDR3 is TGTGCCAGCCAACAGGGGGCTCATGGCTACACCTTC. J is TRBJ1-2 and V is TRBV7-9, with 9 nucleotides matching TRBD1. After removal of 8 bases from V and 6 bases from J, the junction contained 4 bases not matched to a gene. Germline V gives CDR1 SEHNR, CDR2 FQNEAQ (reference sequence). This CDR3 has 12 amino acids.

The V gene is TRBV12-3 or TRBV12-4, the J gene TRBJ1-2; TRBD1 is a possible D gene (6 bases). This CDR3 has 12 residues. Between the trimmed V and J ends, which lost 7 bases and 7 bases, there was a span of 13 bases. CDR3 sequence (DNA): TGTGCCAGCACTCTTCAGGGGTCTGGCTACACCTTC. Its translation: CASTLQGSGYTF.

This clone has ten or more counts. This chain links TRBV13 with TRBJ2-3; 8 bases align to TRBD2. Trimming took 6 bases from V and 0 from J; bases not matched to a gene: 8. The CDR3 length is 16 residues. Per the germline V gene, CDR1 is PRHDT and CDR2 is FYEKMQ (reference sequence). The CDR3 coding sequence is TGTGCCAGCAGTTCTAGCGGGTCGTCTAGCACAGATACGCAGTATTTT. Translating gives CASSSSGSSSTDTQYF.

The gene calls are TRBV7-9 and TRBJ2-2, with D unresolved. V gave up 3 bases and J gave up 6 bases, with 11 bases separating them. The CDR3 covers 14 residues. Germline CDR1 and CDR2: SEHNR and FQNEAQ (reference sequence). The CDR3: CASSFLLPSGELFF. The CDR3 coding sequence is TGTGCCAGCAGCTTCTTACTCCCATCCGGGGAGCTGTTTTTT.

The V and J genes are TRBV19 and TRBJ2-5; D is possibly TRBD2 (6 bases). This CDR3 contains 17 residues. The V and J ends lost 4 bases and 0 bases respectively, with 18 bases between them. The V gene's germline CDR1 is LNHDA and CDR2 SQIVND (reference sequence). The CDR3 reads CASSSHSGLPYQETQYF. CDR3 coding DNA: TGTGCCAGTAGTAGCCACTCGGGACTCCCGTACCAAGAGACCCAGTACTTC.

The rearrangement links TRBV10-3 to TRBJ1-2; 7 positions agree with TRBD1. This CDR3 comprises 15 residues. V shed 1 base, J shed 4 bases, and the junction held 6 bases outside the gene matches. The germline V gene has CDR1 ENHRY and CDR2 SYGVKD. The CDR3 region has the DNA TGTGCCATCAGTGAGTACCCGACAGGGATCTATGGCTACACCTTC. Amino acids: CAISEYPTGIYGYTF.

The chain joins TRBV7-2 to TRBJ2-1; 11 bases line up with TRBD2. Germline lookup yields CDR1 SGHTA and CDR2 FQGNSA. The CDR3 is 15 amino acids. Trimming cost V 0 bases and J 9 bases; bases outside gene matches: 4. For the CDR3, the DNA is TGTGCCAGCAGCTTAGCTCTAGCGGGGGGCGGTGAGCAGTTCTTC. This encodes CASSLALAGGGEQFF.

The gene calls are TRBV5-1 and TRBJ2-3, with TRBD1 identical over 7 bases. Trimming took 4 bases from V and 2 from J; bases not matched to a gene: 13. CDR3 length: 17 amino acids. Germline CDR1 SGHRS, CDR2 YFSETQ. The CDR3 is CASSIQSGQVHTDTQYF. The CDR3 DNA reads as TGCGCCAGCAGCATCCAATCCGGACAGGTTCACACAGATACGCAGTATTTT.

CDR3 bases: TGTGCCAGCAGCGTGGACAGGGTTTCCTACAATGAGCAGTTCTTC. It specifies CASSVDRVSYNEQFF. The chain joins TRBV11-2 to TRBJ2-1; 8 nucleotides agree with TRBD1. CDR1 and CDR2 from the germline V gene are SGHAT and FQNNGV. The trim removed 5 bases at V and 1 base at J, leaving 4 bases unmatched. There are 15 residues in the CDR3.

This rearrangement joins TRBV6-5 to TRBJ1-1; 7 bases align to TRBD1. CDR1 MNHEY and CDR2 SVGAGI come from the germline V gene. The CDR3 extends over 14 amino acids. V dropped 0 bases and J dropped 3; count of bases not matched to a gene: 1. CDR3 in amino acids: CASSYSGQDTEAFF. In DNA, the CDR3 is TGTGCCAGCAGTTACTCTGGACAGGACACTGAAGCTTTCTTT.

Only one count was recorded for this clone. The rearrangement joins TRBV6-2 or TRBV6-3 to TRBJ2-7; 8 positions match TRBD1. CDR3 size: 14 residues. Unmatched junction bases numbered 8, after V lost 4 bases and J lost 6 bases. Germline V CDR1 and CDR2: MNHEY, SVGEGT. The CDR3 sequence is CASSSGTGPGEQYF. CDR3 bases: TGTGCCAGCAGTTCCGGGACAGGTCCCGGCGAGCAGTACTTC.

The chain has TRBV5-1 and TRBJ2-7; 8 nucleotides agree with TRBD1. CDR1 is SGHRS, CDR2 YFSETQ, per germline. This CDR3 contains 15 residues. V trimming: 1 base; J trimming: 2 bases; junction bases outside the gene matches: 5. The CDR3 loop is CASSLWGTGTYEQYF. In nucleotides, the CDR3 is TGCGCCAGCAGCTTGTGGGGGACAGGTACCTACGAGCAGTACTTC.

The CDR3 coding sequence is TGCGCCAGCAGCCAAGACCGGGGGGCCTACAATGAGCAGTTCTTC. Its translation is CASSQDRGAYNEQFF. This chain links TRBV4-1 with TRBJ2-1, with TRBD2 matching 7 bases. The V and J ends lost 0 bases and 2 bases, in that order; junction bases with no gene match: 1. Germline CDR1 reads MGHRA; CDR2 reads YSYEKL. The CDR3 loop spans 15 amino acids.

About this clone: The junction shows a germline mismatch at one end, possibly a read error. In DNA, the CDR3 is TGTGCCAGCAGCCAAGGGCTGGCGGCTAACTTT. It is translated as CASSQGLAANF. V is TRBV14 and J is TRBJ1-1; D unresolved. Germline CDR1 and CDR2: SGHDN and FVKESK. CDR3 length: 11 residues.

The chain couples TRBV9 to TRBJ2-2; D might be TRBD1 (6 bases). This CDR3 has 16 amino acids. Per the germline V gene, CDR1 is SGDLS and CDR2 is YYNGEE. V lost 0 bases to trimming and J lost 0 bases, with 9 bases between them. The chain's CDR3 is CASSVGGGSNTGELFF. The CDR3 DNA is TGTGCCAGCAGCGTAGGTGGGGGCTCGAACACCGGGGAGCTGTTTTTT.

This clone has a handful of counts. The chain has TRBV14 and TRBJ2-1; D gene ambiguous. The length of the CDR3 is 11 residues. Germline CDR1 SGHDN, CDR2 FVKESK. V shed 3 bases and J shed 8 bases, with 5 bases lying between them. CDR3 region: CASSHFYEQFF. CDR3 DNA: TGTGCCAGCAGCCACTTCTATGAGCAGTTCTTC.

The CDR3 sequence is CASSLSRDTKQYF. The CDR3 DNA is TGTGCCAGCAGCTTAAGCCGAGACACAAAGCAGTACTTC. The V gene is TRBV7-2, the J gene TRBJ2-7; D unresolved. Germline V gene sequence: CDR1 SGHTA, CDR2 FQGNSA. V lost 2 bases, J lost 8 bases, and 13 bases lay in between. CDR3 size: 13 residues.